This entry lists 21 T cell receptor beta chains sequenced from one sample in a study of blood T cell repertoires in COVID-19. The repertoire was sequenced with immunoSEQ multiplex PCR; TCRdb's copy has only in-frame clones and lacks some. Seen here are over 150,000 clones, 75% to 90% observed once, and the top ten hold about 6.3%. The sequenced material came from PBMCs or T cells enriched from blood (not recorded which). The source is a man between 35 and 55 years old who had recovered from COVID-19.

V is TRBV5-1 and J is TRBJ2-3, with 7 positions matching TRBD1. Trimming took 4 bases from V and 2 from J; bases not matched to a gene: 7. Germline values: CDR1 SGHRS, CDR2 YFSETQ. The CDR3 length is 15 residues. This CDR3 is CASSVRQGNTDTQYF. CDR3 DNA sequence: TGCGCCAGCAGCGTAAGACAGGGTAACACAGATACGCAGTATTTT.

This sequence joins TRBV7-8 and TRBJ1-5; tentatively, D is TRBD1 (5 bases). Germline lookup yields CDR1 SGHVS and CDR2 FQNEAQ. Trimming pared 7 bases from V and 0 bases from J, leaving 10 bases between. The CDR3 has 14 amino acids. In nucleotides, the CDR3 is TGTGCCAGCACACGTAGGGGTAGCAATCAGCCCCAGCATTTT. Translating gives CASTRRGSNQPQHF.

The chain is built from TRBV6-2 or TRBV6-3 and TRBJ2-7; 8 positions agree with TRBD1. This CDR3 has 13 residues. Trimming took 1 base from V and 6 from J; bases not matched to a gene: 2. CDR1 is MNHEY and CDR2 is SVGEGT in the germline V gene. CDR3 residues: CASSYFDRGEQYF. The CDR3, as DNA: TGTGCCAGCAGTTACTTCGACAGGGGCGAGCAGTACTTC.

The chain employs TRBV4-1 and TRBJ1-1, with D uncertain. The CDR3 sequence is 14 residues long. Trimming pared 2 bases from V and 0 bases from J, leaving 7 bases between. Germline V gene lookup returns CDR1 MGHRA and CDR2 YSYEKL. The CDR3 is CASSQWELNTEAFF. In DNA form, the CDR3 reads TGCGCCAGCAGCCAATGGGAGCTGAACACTGAAGCTTTCTTT.

This chain connects TRBV7-9 to TRBJ2-7, with D possibly TRBD1 on 6 matching bases. Germline V lookup: CDR1 SEHNR, CDR2 FQNEAQ (reference sequence). Trimming took 1 base from V and 1 from J, leaving 14 bases between them. This CDR3 has 16 amino acids. CDR3 sequence: CASSLGRGHISYEQYF. The CDR3 nucleotides are TGTGCCAGCAGCTTAGGTAGGGGACACATATCCTACGAGCAGTACTTC. Together with reference TRBV7-9 and TRBJ2-7, the CDR3 gives the full variable domain: DTGVSQNPRHKITKRGQNVTFRCDPISEHNRLYWYRQTLGQGPEFLTYFQNEAQLEKSRLLSDRFSAERPKGSFSTLEIQRTEQGDSAMYLCASSLGRGHISYEQYFGPGTRLTVT.

The J gene is TRBJ1-2, the V gene TRBV28; D gene uncertain. V dropped 3 bases and J dropped 8 bases, with 13 bases sitting between them. The germline gives CDR1 MDHEN, CDR2 SYDVKM. CDR3 length: 13 residues. DNA for the CDR3: TGTGCCAGCAGTTTCAGAGGACTCGTAGGCTACACCTTC. Protein: CASSFRGLVGYTF.

The chain is built from TRBV28 and TRBJ1-3; perhaps TRBD1 as D (5 bases). This CDR3 is built from 15 residues. Germline CDR1 and CDR2: MDHEN and SYDVKM. Trimming shortened V by 4 bases and J by 0 bases, and 10 bases separated the two germline ends. In DNA form, the CDR3 reads TGTGCCAGCAGTTCCGACAGATACTCTGGAAACACCATATATTTT. It is translated as CASSSDRYSGNTIYF.

The V gene is TRBV5-4, the J gene TRBJ1-1; TRBD1 might be the D (6 bases). Trimming left V 2 bases short and J 6 bases short, with 14 bases between. The CDR3 totals 14 residues. Germline CDR1 SGHNT, CDR2 YYREEE (reference sequence). In DNA, the CDR3 is TGTGCCAGCAGCTTCAGGGGACGACACCCTGAAGCTTTCTTT. Translating it yields CASSFRGRHPEAFF.

A few counts support this clone. The rearrangement uses TRBV15 and TRBJ2-7; D is uncertain. Germline V gene sequence: CDR1 LNHNV, CDR2 YYDKDF (reference sequence). CDR3 length: 16 residues. The V and J ends lost 0 bases and 0 bases respectively, with 12 bases between them. CDR3 DNA sequence: TGTGCCACCAGCAGAGATCTGACTGCCAGCTCCTACGAGCAGTACTTC. Its protein product is CATSRDLTASSYEQYF.

The genes are TRBV6-1 and TRBJ1-5, with D perhaps TRBD1 (6 bases). CDR1 MNHNS and CDR2 SASEGT come from the germline V gene. V was shortened by 1 base and J by 9 bases, with 16 bases between the two germline ends. This CDR3 region has 15 residues. CDR3 bases: TGTGCCAGCAGTGAAGGGACAGCGACCCAGGGGCCCCAGCATTTT. It is translated as CASSEGTATQGPQHF.

The chain carries TRBV6-5 and TRBJ2-7, with D perhaps TRBD1 (6 bases). With 5 bases removed from V and 5 bases from J, the gap between germline ends came to 16 bases. Germline lookup yields CDR1 MNHEY and CDR2 SVGAGI. The length of the CDR3 is 14 residues. CDR3 nucleotide sequence: TGTGCCAGCAGTCCCCAGGGGAATCTCCACGAGCAGTACTTC. Protein: CASSPQGNLHEQYF.

V is TRBV19 and J is TRBJ1-5; D might be TRBD1 (5 bases). Germline V gene sequence: CDR1 LNHDA, CDR2 SQIVND (reference sequence). The CDR3 loop spans 17 amino acids. With 1 base removed from V and 0 bases from J, the gap between germline ends came to 13 bases. The CDR3 DNA sequence: TGTGCCAGTAGTATAGCTTGGGGGGAACCTAGCAATCAGCCCCAGCATTTT. Protein sequence: CASSIAWGEPSNQPQHF.

This clone came up a few times. The V gene is TRBV7-9, the J gene TRBJ2-7; 8 nucleotides match TRBD1. The trim removed 4 bases at V and 0 bases at J, leaving 8 bases unmatched. The CDR3 is 16 residues long. Germline V lookup: CDR1 SEHNR, CDR2 FQNEAQ (reference sequence). CDR3 sequence: CASSSDRGLPSYEQYF. The CDR3 region has the DNA TGTGCCAGCAGCTCCGACAGGGGACTTCCCTCCTACGAGCAGTACTTC.

The chain combines TRBV6-2 or TRBV6-3 with TRBJ1-2; D is uncertain. Germline values: CDR1 MNHEY, CDR2 SVGEGT. V lost 0 bases and J 2 bases, leaving 7 bases between the germline ends. CDR3 length: 14 amino acids. CDR3 sequence reads: CASSYSFQNYGYTF. CDR3 nucleotide sequence: TGTGCCAGCAGTTACTCATTCCAGAACTATGGCTACACCTTC.

This clone appeared once. The chain is built from TRBV3-1 (or the pseudogene TRBV3-2) and TRBJ2-1; maybe TRBD2 (6 bases). The V end lost 3 bases, the J end lost 2 bases, and 8 bases lay between the germline ends. The CDR3 runs 14 residues. CDR1 and CDR2 (germline): LGHDT, YNNKEL (reference sequence). CDR3 residues: CASSHSGAYNEQFF. The DNA of the CDR3 is TGTGCCAGCAGCCATAGCGGAGCCTACAATGAGCAGTTCTTC.

The chain is built from TRBV6-4 and TRBJ1-2; possibly TRBD1 for D (6 bases). CDR1 is MRHNA, CDR2 SNTAGT, per germline. V was trimmed by 4 bases and J by 1 base, leaving 19 bases between them. The CDR3 extends over 17 amino acids. The CDR3 region is CASSALEQGGDNYGYTF. CDR3 coding DNA: TGTGCCAGCAGTGCCCTCGAACAGGGAGGGGATAACTATGGCTACACCTTC.

The gene calls are TRBV18 and TRBJ1-1, with D unclear. V was shortened by 6 bases and J by 1 base, with 15 bases between the two germline ends. Germline loops: CDR1 KGHSH, CDR2 LQKENI. The CDR3 has 15 amino acids. DNA of the CDR3: TGTGCCAGCTCGCATAGCGGGCCCAGGAACACTGAAGCTTTCTTT. Protein sequence: CASSHSGPRNTEAFF.

The V gene is TRBV2, the J gene TRBJ2-2; D perhaps matches TRBD1 (6 bases). V dropped 4 bases and J dropped 2 bases, with 11 bases sitting between them. The CDR3 runs 15 residues. From germline, CDR1 is SNHLY and CDR2 FYNNEI. The CDR3 nucleotides read TGTGCCAGCAGTGCTCAGGGGATAAACACCGGGGAGCTGTTTTTT. It codes for CASSAQGINTGELFF. The full variable domain, rest sourced from reference TRBV2 and TRBJ2-2, is EPEVTQTPSHQVTQMGQEVILRCVPISNHLYFYWYRQILGQKVEFLVSFYNNEISEKSEIFDDQFSVERPDGSNFTLKIRSTKLEDSAMYFCASSAQGINTGELFFGEGSRLTVL.

The V gene is TRBV18, the J gene TRBJ2-7; TRBD2 matches 8 bases. Germline lookup yields CDR1 KGHSH and CDR2 LQKENI. There are 16 residues in the CDR3. V shed 2 bases and J 7 bases; nucleotides not matched to a gene: 13. CDR3 sequence: CASSPWGSGEGWEQYF. CDR3 nucleotide sequence: TGTGCCAGCTCACCATGGGGTAGCGGGGAAGGTTGGGAGCAGTACTTC.

The chain links TRBV27 to TRBJ1-6; unclear D gene. V lost 2 bases and J 9 bases, leaving 14 bases between the germline ends. CDR1 is MNHEY and CDR2 is SMNVEV in the germline V gene (reference sequence). The CDR3 has 15 residues. CDR3 DNA sequence: TGTGCCAGCAGTTTAGAGCCTGGTTTTAGTTCACCCCTCCACTTT. Translating it yields CASSLEPGFSSPLHF.

With respect to this clone: The identical CDR3 is also encoded by other nucleotide sequences in the sample. The V and J genes are TRBV7-9 and TRBJ1-2; unclear D gene. CDR3 length: 15 amino acids. The germline V gene encodes CDR1 SEHNR and CDR2 FQNEAQ (reference sequence). The V and J ends lost 0 bases and 1 base respectively, with 9 bases between them. The CDR3 loop is CASSLALADNYGYTF. The CDR3 coding sequence is TGTGCCAGCAGCTTAGCGTTGGCGGATAACTATGGCTACACCTTC.